This TCR beta chain stems from a study of T-cell memory formation after mild COVID-19. At the level of the study: Across donors, TCR clusters were largely donor specific. Study results and caveats: Clones which contracted sat mainly in CM and EM if CD4+, and in EMRA if CD8+. Memory cells collected pre-infection included some clones that later responded, suggesting cross-reactive memory joined.

The ends were cut back, 2 bases at V and 1 base at J, with 10 bases in the middle. The germline gives CDR1 SEHNR, CDR2 FQNEAQ (reference sequence). The CDR3 contains 15 residues. Worth noting for this clonotype: Its specificity is unknown.

Constant-segment primers served in 5'RACE that generated TCR alpha and TCR beta cDNA libraries bearing sample barcodes and UMIs. MiXCR was run by TCRdb on the 5' RACE reads, yielding one entry per CDR3 protein. Of fewer than 550,000 distinct CDR3 sequences listed, 20% are singletons. The sequence came from an adult woman who had mild COVID-19 (a few samples of this study predate the infection). Cell type and time point are not known. The rearrangement uses TRBV7-9 and TRBJ2-3, with a tentative D call TRBD1 (6 bases). The source material was PBMCs or a T cell subset sorted from them (not recorded which). The CDR3 here is CASSLTAGGTDTQYF. The CDR3 DNA follows: TGTGCCAGCAGCTTAACCGCAGGGGGCACAGATACGCAGTATTTT.